The clone carrying this T cell receptor beta chain has a handful of counts. Its antigen is currently unknown. In TCRdb, the reads were re-called with MiXCR into one record per CDR3 protein. The sample has roughly 69,000 distinct CDR3 sequences; about 26% are singletons. V lost 0 bases and J 6 bases, leaving 6 bases between the germline ends. Germline CDR1 is DFQATT and CDR2 is SNEGSKA (reference sequence). CDR3 length equals 11 residues. These data are taken from a study of T cell repertoires in cytomegalovirus infection. This sequence joins TRBV20-1 and TRBJ2-7; D gene ambiguous. This clonotype was obtained from a human donor in good health (CMV status not recorded). Some clones in this sample may be carry-over from other donors' samples. The starting material was CD8+ T cells from cultured PBMCs, obtained from culture after CMV antigen stimulation. The chain's CDR3 is CSARDSLEQYF. The CDR3 DNA reads TGCAGTGCTAGAGACAGCCTCGAGCAGTACTTC.